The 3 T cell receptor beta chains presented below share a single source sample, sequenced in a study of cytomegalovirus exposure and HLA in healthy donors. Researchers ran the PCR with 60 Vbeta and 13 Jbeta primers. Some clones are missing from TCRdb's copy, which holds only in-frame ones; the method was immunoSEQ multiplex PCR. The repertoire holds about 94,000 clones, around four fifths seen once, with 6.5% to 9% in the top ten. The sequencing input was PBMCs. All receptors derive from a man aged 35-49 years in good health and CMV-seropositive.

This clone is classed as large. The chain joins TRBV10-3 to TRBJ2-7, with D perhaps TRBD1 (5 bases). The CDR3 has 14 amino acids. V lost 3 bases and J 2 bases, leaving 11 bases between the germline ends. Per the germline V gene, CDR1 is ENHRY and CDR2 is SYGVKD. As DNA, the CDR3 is TGTGCCATCAGTGACAGGGATATGACCTACGAGCAGTACTTC. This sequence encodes CAISDRDMTYEQYF.

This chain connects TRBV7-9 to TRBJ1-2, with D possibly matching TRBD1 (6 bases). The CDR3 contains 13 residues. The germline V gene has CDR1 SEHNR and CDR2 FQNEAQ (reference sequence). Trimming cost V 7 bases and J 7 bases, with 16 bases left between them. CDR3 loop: CASTYRDVGGYTF. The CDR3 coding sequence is TGTGCCAGCACCTACAGGGACGTCGGTGGCTACACCTTC.

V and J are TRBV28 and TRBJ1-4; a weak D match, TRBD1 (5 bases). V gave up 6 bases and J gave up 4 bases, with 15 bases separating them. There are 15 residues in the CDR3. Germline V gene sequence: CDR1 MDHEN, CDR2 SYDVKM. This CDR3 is CASRNGGGSNEKLFF. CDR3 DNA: TGTGCCAGCAGGAACGGGGGGGGGAGTAATGAAAAACTGTTTTTT. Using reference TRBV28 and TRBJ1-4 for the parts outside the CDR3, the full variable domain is DVKVTQSSRYLVKRTGEKVFLECVQDMDHENMFWYRQDPGLGLRLIYFSYDVKMKEKGDIPEGYSVSREKKERFSLILESASTNQTSMYLCASRNGGGSNEKLFFGSGTQLSVL.